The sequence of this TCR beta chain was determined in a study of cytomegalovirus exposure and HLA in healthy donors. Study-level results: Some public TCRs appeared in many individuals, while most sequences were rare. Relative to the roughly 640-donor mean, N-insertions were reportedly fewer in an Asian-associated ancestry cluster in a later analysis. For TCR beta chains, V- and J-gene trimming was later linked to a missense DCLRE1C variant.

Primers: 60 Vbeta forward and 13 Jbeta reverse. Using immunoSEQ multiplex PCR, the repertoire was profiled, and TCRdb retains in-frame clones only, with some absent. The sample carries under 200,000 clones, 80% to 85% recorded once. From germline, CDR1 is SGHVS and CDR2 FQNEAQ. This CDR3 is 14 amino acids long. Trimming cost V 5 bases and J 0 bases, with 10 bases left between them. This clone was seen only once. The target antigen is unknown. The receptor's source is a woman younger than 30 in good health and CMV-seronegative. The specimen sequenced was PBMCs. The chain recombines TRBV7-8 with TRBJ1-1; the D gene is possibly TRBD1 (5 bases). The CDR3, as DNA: TGTGCCAGCAGCGCCCGACAGCTGAACACTGAAGCTTTCTTT. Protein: CASSARQLNTEAFF.